The rows below give T cell receptor beta chains drawn from one sample of a study of T cell repertoires in cytomegalovirus infection. TCRdb reprocessed the reads via MiXCR and lists one record per CDR3 protein. Of more than 200,000 distinct CDR3 sequences listed, approximately 8.3% are singletons. The sequenced sample consisted of PBMCs. The receptor source for this set is a human donor in good health (CMV status not recorded). Some clones in this sample may be carry-over from other donors' samples. CDR3s include the opening cysteine and the closing phenylalanine or tryptophan. The order of the fields is D gene, V gene, clone size, J gene, CDR3 DNA, CDR3 protein. The D gene is left open where the match is weak. Size tells how often a clone was seen (once, few, many) or the class of an expanded clone, and some rows leave it out.

.	TRBV7-6	many	TRBJ2-5	TGTGCCAGCAGCTTAATCACAAGAAGCCTCGGGACCCAGTACTTC	CASSLITRSLGTQYF
TRBD2	TRBV7-8	many	TRBJ2-2	TGTGCCAGCGAAGGACTAGCGGGACCGGAAGTTAAGACCGGGGAGCTGTTTTTT	CASEGLAGPEVKTGELFF
.	TRBV7-2	many	TRBJ1-3	TGTGCCAGCAGCTTAATGTCTGGGATCGGTAACACCATATATTTT	CASSLMSGIGNTIYF
.	TRBV28	many	TRBJ2-7	TGTGCCAGCAGTTTGTTCCGGGACTCCGGTGGATTGCGGTACTTC	CASSLFRDSGGLRYF
.	TRBV7-9	many	TRBJ1-5	TGTGCCAGCAGCCACCGGGACAGCAATCAGCCCCAGCATTTT	CASSHRDSNQPQHF
.	TRBV6-6	.	TRBJ1-1	TGTGCCAGCAGTTACTCGACGTGGGGGTCTGAAGCTTTCTTT	CASSYSTWGSEAFF
.	TRBV5-1	.	TRBJ1-5	TGCGCCAGCAGTCCCGACGGGGGAAGCAATCAGCCCCAGCATTTT	CASSPDGGSNQPQHF
.	TRBV7-2	many	TRBJ2-1	TGTGCCAGCCAGGAGGGGGCGGGGACCTCCTACAATGAGCAGTTCTTC	CASQEGAGTSYNEQFF
.	TRBV7-2	many	TRBJ2-6	TGTGCCAGCAGCTTTCAGGCTCACGGGGCCAACGTCCTGACTTTC	CASSFQAHGANVLTF
.	TRBV6-1	.	TRBJ2-1	TGTGCCAGCAGCCGGAACCTAATACCCAATGAGCAGTTCTTC	CASSRNLIPNEQFF
.	TRBV12-3/TRBV12-4	few	TRBJ2-3	TGTGCCAGCACCTATACTAGCACAGATACGCAGTATTTT	CASTYTSTDTQYF
TRBD2	TRBV4-1	.	TRBJ2-1	TGCGCCAGCAGCCGAGGACTAGCGGTAGACTCCTACAATGAGCAGTTCTTC	CASSRGLAVDSYNEQFF
.	TRBV28	many	TRBJ1-2	TGTGCCAGCAGTTTGGGGGGGGGGATTCGCTATGGCTACACCTTC	CASSLGGGIRYGYTF
TRBD2	TRBV6-2/TRBV6-3	many	TRBJ2-7	TGTGCCAGCACCTACGGGACTAGCGTCCCCTACGAGCAGTACTTC	CASTYGTSVPYEQYF
.	TRBV4-1	many	TRBJ2-1	TGCGCCAGCAGCCATTCGGAAGGCCGAGGCGAGCAGTTCTTC	CASSHSEGRGEQFF
.	TRBV19	.	TRBJ1-1	TGTGCCAGTAGCCGACCGGCAGTAAACACTGAAGCTTTCTTT	CASSRPAVNTEAFF